Reported below is one TCR beta chain. Its antigen is undetermined. Some clones are missing from TCRdb's copy, which holds only in-frame ones; the method was immunoSEQ multiplex PCR. The table includes about 110,000 clones, about 90% detected once. The entry originates in a study of siplizumab effects on memory and regulatory T cells. Study-level points and caveats: Both greater diversity than memory cells and a major contribution to the alloresponse seemed to characterize naive T cells. Proliferating Tregs taken from siplizumab cultures were not shown to have a confirmed suppressive function. Naive versus memory phenotype went unassigned for roughly 80-96% of proliferating CD4+ or CD8+ clones.

The CDR3 sequence is 13 residues long. The V gene end was trimmed by 7 bases and the J gene end by 2 bases; junction bases not matched to a gene: 4. Germline V gene sequence: CDR1 SQVTM, CDR2 ANQGSEA. V is TRBV29-1 and J is TRBJ2-2; 7 bases line up with TRBD1. This clonotype was obtained from a human donor in good health. Source material: Tregs sorted from blood. The CDR3 sequence: CSGYRGNTGELFF. Here the CDR3 DNA reads TGCAGCGGGTACAGGGGAAACACCGGGGAGCTGTTTTTT.